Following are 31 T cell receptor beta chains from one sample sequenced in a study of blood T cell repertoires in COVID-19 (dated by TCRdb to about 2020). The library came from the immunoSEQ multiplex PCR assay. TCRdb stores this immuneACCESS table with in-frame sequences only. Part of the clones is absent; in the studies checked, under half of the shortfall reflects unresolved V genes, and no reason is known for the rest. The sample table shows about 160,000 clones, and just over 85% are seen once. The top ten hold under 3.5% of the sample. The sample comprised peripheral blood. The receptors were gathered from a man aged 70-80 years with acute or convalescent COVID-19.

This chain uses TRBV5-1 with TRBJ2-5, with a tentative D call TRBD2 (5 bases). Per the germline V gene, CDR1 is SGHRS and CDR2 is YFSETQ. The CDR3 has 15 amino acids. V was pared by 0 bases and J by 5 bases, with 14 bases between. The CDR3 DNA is TGCGCCAGCAGCTTGGAACCTAGCAGTGAGGAGACCCAGTACTTC. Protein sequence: CASSLEPSSEETQYF.

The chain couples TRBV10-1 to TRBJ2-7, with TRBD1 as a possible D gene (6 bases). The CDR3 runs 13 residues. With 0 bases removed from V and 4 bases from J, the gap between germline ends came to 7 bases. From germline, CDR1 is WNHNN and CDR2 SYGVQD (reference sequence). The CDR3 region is CASSESGAYEQYF. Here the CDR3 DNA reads TGCGCCAGCAGTGAGTCGGGGGCGTACGAGCAGTACTTC.

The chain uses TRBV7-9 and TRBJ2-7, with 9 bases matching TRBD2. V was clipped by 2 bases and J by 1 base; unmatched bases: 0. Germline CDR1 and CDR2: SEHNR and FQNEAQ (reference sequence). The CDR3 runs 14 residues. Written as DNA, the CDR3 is TGTGCCAGCAGCTTACTAGCGGGGTCCTACGAGCAGTACTTC. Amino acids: CASSLLAGSYEQYF.

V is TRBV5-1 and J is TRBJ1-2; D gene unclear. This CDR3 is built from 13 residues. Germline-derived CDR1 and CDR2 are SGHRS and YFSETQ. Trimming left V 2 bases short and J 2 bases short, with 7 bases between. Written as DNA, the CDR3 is TGCGCCAGCAGCTTAGGAGGGAACTATGGCTACACCTTC. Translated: CASSLGGNYGYTF.

CDR3 nucleotide sequence: TGTGCCAGCAGCCGGGACAGGGTCTCCTACAATGAGCAGTTCTTC. Residues: CASSRDRVSYNEQFF. V and J are TRBV13 and TRBJ2-1; TRBD1 agrees at 9 bases. V shed 5 bases and J 0 bases; nucleotides not matched to a gene: 2. CDR3 size: 15 residues. The germline gives CDR1 PRHDT, CDR2 FYEKMQ (reference sequence).

DNA for the CDR3: TGCGCCAGCACCTTCTTTCTACCGGGACAGGGTTTTGTAGGAAACACCATATATTTT. It yields the protein CASTFFLPGQGFVGNTIYF. The J gene is TRBJ1-3, the V gene TRBV4-3, with 9 bases that match TRBD1. V lost 7 bases, J lost 4 bases, and 20 bases stayed unmatched. CDR1 is LGHNA, CDR2 YSLEER, per germline. CDR3 size: 19 residues.

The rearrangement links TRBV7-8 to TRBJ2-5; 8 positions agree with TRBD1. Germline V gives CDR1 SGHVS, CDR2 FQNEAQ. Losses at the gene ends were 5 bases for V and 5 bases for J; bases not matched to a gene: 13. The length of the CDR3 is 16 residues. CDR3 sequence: CASSIRQGRSGETQYF. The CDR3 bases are TGTGCCAGCAGCATCCGACAGGGGAGGTCGGGGGAGACCCAGTACTTC.

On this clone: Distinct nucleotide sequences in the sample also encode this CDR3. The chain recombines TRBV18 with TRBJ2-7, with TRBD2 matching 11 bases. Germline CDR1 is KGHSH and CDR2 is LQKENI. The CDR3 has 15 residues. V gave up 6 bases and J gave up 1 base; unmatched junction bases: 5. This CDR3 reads CASSATSGSSYEQYF. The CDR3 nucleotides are TGTGCCAGCTCGGCAACTAGCGGGAGTTCCTACGAGCAGTACTTC.

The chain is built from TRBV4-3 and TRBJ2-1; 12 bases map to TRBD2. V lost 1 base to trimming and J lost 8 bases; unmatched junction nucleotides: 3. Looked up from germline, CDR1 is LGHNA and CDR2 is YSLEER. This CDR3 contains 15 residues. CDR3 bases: TGCGCCAGCAGCCAAGGGCTAGCGGGAGGGGATGAGCAGTTCTTC. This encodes CASSQGLAGGDEQFF.

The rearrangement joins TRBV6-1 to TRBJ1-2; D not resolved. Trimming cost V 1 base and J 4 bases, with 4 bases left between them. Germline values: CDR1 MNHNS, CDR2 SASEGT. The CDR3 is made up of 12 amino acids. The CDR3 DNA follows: TGTGCCAGCAGTGAAGTGCGCTATGGCTACACCTTC. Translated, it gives CASSEVRYGYTF.

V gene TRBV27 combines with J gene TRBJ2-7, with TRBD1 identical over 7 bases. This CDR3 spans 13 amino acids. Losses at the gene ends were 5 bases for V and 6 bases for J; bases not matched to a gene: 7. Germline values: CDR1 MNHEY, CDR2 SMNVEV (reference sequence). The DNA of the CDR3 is TGTGCCAGCAGTCGACAGGGAAGTTTCGAGCAGTACTTC. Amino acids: CASSRQGSFEQYF.

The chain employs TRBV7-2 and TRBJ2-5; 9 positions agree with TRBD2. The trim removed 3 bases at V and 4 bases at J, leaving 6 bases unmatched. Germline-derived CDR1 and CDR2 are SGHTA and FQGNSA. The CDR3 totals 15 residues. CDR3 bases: TGTGCCAGCAGCTTTAGCGGGAGAGGGGGAGAGACCCAGTACTTC. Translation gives CASSFSGRGGETQYF.

The CDR3 DNA sequence: TGTGCCAGCAGTTTGAAACCCCCAGGAGGGCAGTTCTTC. This sequence encodes CASSLKPPGGQFF. This rearrangement joins TRBV28 to TRBJ2-1, with D possibly being TRBD2 (5 bases). This CDR3 region has 13 residues. Germline CDR1 MDHEN, CDR2 SYDVKM. Trimming left V 3 bases short and J 12 bases short, with 15 bases between. The full variable domain, completed using reference TRBV28 and TRBJ2-1, is DVKVTQSSRYLVKRTGEKVFLECVQDMDHENMFWYRQDPGLGLRLIYFSYDVKMKEKGDIPEGYSVSREKKERFSLILESASTNQTSMYLCASSLKPPGGQFFGPGTRLTVL.

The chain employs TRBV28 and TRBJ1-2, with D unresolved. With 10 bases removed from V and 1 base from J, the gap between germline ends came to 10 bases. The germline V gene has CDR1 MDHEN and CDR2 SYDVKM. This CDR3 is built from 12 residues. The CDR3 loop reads CATISDNYGYTF. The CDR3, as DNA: TGTGCCACCATCAGTGATAACTATGGCTACACCTTC.

The CDR3 sequence is CAAPGARGNQPQHF. The CDR3, as DNA: TGTGCCGCCCCCGGAGCCCGGGGAAATCAGCCCCAGCATTTT. This chain uses TRBV6-6 with TRBJ1-5; D gene unclear. Germline V gene data show CDR1 as MNHNY and CDR2 as SVGAGI (reference sequence). V lost 11 bases and J 4 bases, leaving 18 bases between the germline ends. The length of the CDR3 is 14 residues.

CDR3 DNA sequence: TGTGCCAGCAGTTACTCCCCCCCGGGGACTGAAGCTTTCTTT. It is translated as CASSYSPPGTEAFF. The rearrangement joins TRBV6-6 to TRBJ1-1; D not certain. The CDR3 has 14 amino acids. Germline V lookup: CDR1 MNHNY, CDR2 SVGAGI (reference sequence). Trimming shortened V by 0 bases and J by 5 bases, and 10 bases separated the two germline ends.

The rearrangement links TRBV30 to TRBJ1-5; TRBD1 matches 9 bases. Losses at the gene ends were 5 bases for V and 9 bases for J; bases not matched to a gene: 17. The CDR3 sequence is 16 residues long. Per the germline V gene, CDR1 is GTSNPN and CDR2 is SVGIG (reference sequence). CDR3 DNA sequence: TGTGCCTGGGCCGGGACAGGGATAGTCAAATCAGGGCCCCAGCATTTT. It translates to CAWAGTGIVKSGPQHF.

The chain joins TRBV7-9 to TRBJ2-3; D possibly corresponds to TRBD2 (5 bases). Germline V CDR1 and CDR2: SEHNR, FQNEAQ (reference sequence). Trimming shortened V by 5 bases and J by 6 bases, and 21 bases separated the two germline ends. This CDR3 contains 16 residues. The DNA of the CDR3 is TGTGCCAGCAGCGTTGCCCGGGAACCTCTTCAGGATACGCAGTATTTT. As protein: CASSVAREPLQDTQYF. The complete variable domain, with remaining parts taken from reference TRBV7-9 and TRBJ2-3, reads DTGVSQNPRHKITKRGQNVTFRCDPISEHNRLYWYRQTLGQGPEFLTYFQNEAQLEKSRLLSDRFSAERPKGSFSTLEIQRTEQGDSAMYLCASSVAREPLQDTQYFGPGTRLTVL.

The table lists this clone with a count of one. CDR3 in amino acids: CASSSGLAGHNEQFF. For the CDR3, the DNA is TGTGCCAGCAGCTCAGGACTAGCGGGACACAATGAGCAGTTCTTC. The J gene is TRBJ2-1, the V gene TRBV7-2; 12 bases are a match to TRBD2. The CDR3 has 15 amino acids. V lost 4 bases, J lost 5 bases, and 3 bases stayed unmatched. Germline-derived CDR1 and CDR2 are SGHTA and FQGNSA.

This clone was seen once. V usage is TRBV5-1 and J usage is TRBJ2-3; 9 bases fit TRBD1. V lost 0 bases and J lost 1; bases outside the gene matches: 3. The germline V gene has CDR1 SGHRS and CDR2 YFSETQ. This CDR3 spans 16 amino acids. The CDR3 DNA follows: TGCGCCAGCAGCTTGGCGGGACAGGGACGCACAGATACGCAGTATTTT. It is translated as CASSLAGQGRTDTQYF.

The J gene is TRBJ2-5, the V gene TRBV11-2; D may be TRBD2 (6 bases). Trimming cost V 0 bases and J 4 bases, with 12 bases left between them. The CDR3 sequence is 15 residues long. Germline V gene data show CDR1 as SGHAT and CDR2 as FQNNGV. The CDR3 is CASSLDSSGLETQYF. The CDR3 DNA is TGTGCCAGCAGCTTAGATAGCAGCGGGTTAGAGACCCAGTACTTC. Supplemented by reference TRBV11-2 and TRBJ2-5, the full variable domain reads EAGVAQSPRYKIIEKRQSVAFWCNPISGHATLYWYQQILGQGPKLLIQFQNNGVVDDSQLPKDRFSAERLKGVDSTLKIQPAKLEDSAVYLCASSLDSSGLETQYFGPGTRLLVL.

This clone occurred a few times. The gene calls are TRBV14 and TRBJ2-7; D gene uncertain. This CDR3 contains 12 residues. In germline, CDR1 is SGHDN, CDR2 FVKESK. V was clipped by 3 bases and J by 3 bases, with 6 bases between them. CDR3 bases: TGTGCCAGCAGCCAGGCACACTACGAGCAGTACTTC. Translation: CASSQAHYEQYF.

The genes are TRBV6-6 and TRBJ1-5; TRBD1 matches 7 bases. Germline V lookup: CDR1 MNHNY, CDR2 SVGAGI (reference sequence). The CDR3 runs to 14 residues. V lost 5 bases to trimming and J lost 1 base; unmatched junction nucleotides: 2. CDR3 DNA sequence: TGTGCCAGCAGTACAGGGGTGAGCAATCAGCCCCAGCATTTT. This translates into CASSTGVSNQPQHF.

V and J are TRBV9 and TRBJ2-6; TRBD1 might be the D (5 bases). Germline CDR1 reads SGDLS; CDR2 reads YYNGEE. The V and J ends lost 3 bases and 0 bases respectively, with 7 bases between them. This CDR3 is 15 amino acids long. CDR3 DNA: TGTGCCAGCAGCGGACAGAGCTCTGGGGCCAACGTCCTGACTTTC. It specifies CASSGQSSGANVLTF.

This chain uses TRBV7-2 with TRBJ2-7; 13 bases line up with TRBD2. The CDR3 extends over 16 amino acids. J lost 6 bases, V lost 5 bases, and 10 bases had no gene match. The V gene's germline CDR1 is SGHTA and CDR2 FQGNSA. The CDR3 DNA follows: TGTGCCAGCAGCATCCAACTAGCGGGAGGGCCGGGCGAGCAGTACTTC. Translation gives CASSIQLAGGPGEQYF.

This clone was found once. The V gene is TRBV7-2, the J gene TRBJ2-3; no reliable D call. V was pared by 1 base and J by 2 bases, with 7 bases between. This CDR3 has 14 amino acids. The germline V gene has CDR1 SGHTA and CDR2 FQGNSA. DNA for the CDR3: TGTGCCAGCAGCTTAGGCCGCTACACAGATACGCAGTATTTT. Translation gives CASSLGRYTDTQYF.

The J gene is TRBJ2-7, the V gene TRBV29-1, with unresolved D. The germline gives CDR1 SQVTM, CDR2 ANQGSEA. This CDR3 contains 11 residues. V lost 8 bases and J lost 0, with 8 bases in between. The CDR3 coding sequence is TGCAGCTGGAGCGACTCCTACGAGCAGTACTTC. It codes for CSWSDSYEQYF.

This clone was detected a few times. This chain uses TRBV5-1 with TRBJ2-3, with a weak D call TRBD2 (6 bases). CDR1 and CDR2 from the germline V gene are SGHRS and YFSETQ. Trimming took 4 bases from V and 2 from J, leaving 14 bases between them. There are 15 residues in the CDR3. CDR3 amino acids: CASSPGLATTDTQYF. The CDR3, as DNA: TGCGCCAGCAGCCCGGGGCTAGCGACCACAGATACGCAGTATTTT.

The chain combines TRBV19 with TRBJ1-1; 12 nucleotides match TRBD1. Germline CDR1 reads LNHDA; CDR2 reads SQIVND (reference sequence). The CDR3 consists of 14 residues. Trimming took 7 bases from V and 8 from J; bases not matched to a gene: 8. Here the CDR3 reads CASIGRDRGREAFF. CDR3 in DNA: TGTGCCAGTATAGGCCGGGACAGGGGGCGCGAAGCTTTCTTT.

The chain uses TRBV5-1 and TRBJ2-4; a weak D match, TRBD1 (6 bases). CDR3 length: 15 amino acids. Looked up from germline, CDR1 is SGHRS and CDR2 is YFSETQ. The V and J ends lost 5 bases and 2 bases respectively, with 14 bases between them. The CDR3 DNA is TGCGCCAGCAGGGAATACCAGGGGTCCAAAAACATTCAGTACTTC. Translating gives CASREYQGSKNIQYF. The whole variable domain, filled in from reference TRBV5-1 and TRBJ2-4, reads KAGVTQTPRYLIKTRGQQVTLSCSPISGHRSVSWYQQTPGQGLQFLFEYFSETQRNKGNFPGRFSGRQFSNSRSEMNVSTLELGDSALYLCASREYQGSKNIQYFGAGTRLSVL.

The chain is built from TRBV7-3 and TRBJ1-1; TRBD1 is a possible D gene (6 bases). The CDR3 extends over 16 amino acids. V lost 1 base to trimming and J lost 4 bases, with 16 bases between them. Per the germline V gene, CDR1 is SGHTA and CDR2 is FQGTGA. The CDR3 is CASSLRGEGRGTEAFF. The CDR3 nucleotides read TGTGCCAGCAGCTTAAGAGGCGAGGGCAGGGGCACTGAAGCTTTCTTT. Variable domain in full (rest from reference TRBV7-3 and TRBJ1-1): GAGVSQTPSNKVTEKGKYVELRCDPISGHTALYWYRQSLGQGPEFLIYFQGTGAADDSGLPNDRFFAVRPEGSVSTLKIQRTERGDSAVYLCASSLRGEGRGTEAFFGQGTRLTVV.